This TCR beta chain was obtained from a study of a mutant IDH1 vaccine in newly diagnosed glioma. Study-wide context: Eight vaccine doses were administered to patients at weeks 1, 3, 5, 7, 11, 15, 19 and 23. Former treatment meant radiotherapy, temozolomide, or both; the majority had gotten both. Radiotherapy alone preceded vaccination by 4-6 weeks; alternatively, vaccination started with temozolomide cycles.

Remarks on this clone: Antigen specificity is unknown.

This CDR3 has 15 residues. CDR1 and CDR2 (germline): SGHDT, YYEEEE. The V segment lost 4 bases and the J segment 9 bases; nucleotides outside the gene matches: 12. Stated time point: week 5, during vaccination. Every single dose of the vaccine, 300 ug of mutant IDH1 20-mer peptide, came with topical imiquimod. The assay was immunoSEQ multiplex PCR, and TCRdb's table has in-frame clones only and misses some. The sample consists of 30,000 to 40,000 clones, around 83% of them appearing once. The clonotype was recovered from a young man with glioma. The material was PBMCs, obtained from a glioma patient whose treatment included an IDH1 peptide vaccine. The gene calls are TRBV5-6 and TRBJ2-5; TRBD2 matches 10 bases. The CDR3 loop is CASSPNPRLAGAQYF. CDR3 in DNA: TGTGCCAGCAGCCCAAACCCCAGACTAGCGGGTGCCCAGTACTTC.